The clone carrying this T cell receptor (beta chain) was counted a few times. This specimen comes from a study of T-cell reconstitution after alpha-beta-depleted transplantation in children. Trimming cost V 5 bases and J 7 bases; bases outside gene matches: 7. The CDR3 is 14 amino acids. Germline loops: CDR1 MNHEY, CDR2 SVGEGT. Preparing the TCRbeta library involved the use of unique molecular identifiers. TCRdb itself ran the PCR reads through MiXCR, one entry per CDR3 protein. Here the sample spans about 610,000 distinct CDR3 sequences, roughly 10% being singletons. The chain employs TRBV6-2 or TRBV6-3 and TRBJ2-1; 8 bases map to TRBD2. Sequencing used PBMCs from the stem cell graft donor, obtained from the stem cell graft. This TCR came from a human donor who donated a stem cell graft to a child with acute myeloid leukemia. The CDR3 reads CASSARTSWNEQFF. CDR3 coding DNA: TGTGCCAGCAGTGCCAGGACTAGCTGGAATGAGCAGTTCTTC.